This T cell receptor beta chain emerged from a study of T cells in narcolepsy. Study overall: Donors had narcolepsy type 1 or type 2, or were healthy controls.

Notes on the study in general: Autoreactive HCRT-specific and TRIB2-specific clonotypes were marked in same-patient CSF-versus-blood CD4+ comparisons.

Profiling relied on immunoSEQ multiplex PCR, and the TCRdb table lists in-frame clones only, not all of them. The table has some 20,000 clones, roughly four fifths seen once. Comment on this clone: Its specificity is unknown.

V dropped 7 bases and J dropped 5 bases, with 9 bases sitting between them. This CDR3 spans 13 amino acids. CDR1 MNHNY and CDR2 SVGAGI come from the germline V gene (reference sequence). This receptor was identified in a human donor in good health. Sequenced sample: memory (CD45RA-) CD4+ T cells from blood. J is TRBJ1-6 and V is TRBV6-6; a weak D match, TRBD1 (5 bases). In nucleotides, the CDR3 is TGTGCCAGCATCAAGACAGATAATTCACCCCTCCACTTT. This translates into CASIKTDNSPLHF.